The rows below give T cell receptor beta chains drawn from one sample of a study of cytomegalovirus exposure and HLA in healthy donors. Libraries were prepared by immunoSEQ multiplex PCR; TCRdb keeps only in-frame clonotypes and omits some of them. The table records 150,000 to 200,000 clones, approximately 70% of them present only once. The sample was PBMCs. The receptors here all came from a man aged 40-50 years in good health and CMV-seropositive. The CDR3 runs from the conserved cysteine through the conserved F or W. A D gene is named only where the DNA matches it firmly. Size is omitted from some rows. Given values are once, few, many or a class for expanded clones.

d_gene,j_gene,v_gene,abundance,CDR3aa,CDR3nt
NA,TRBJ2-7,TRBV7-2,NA,CASSLGAMVGGVDEQYF,TGTGCCAGCAGCTTGGGGGCCATGGTGGGAGGGGTAGACGAGCAGTACTTC
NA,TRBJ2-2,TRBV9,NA,CASSVEGLGYTGELFF,TGTGCCAGCAGCGTAGAGGGGCTTGGGTACACCGGGGAGCTGTTTTTT
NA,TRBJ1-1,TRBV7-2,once,CASSFSPGTRNTEAFF,TGTGCCAGCAGCTTCTCCCCGGGAACGAGGAACACTGAAGCTTTCTTT
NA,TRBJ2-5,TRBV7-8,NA,CASSAAEGGVGETQYF,TGTGCCAGCAGCGCGGCGGAGGGCGGGGTTGGGGAGACCCAGTACTTC
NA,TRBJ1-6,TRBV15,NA,CATSIHRDPSYNSPLHF,TGTGCCACCAGCATACACAGGGATCCCTCCTATAATTCACCCCTCCACTTT
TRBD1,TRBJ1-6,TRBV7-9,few,CASSRPTGETLGPLHF,TGTGCCAGCAGCCGGCCCACAGGGGAGACCCTGGGGCCCCTCCACTTT
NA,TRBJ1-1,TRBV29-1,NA,CSVEKGGGNTEAFF,TGCAGCGTTGAGAAAGGGGGGGGGAACACTGAAGCTTTCTTT
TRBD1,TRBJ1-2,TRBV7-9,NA,CASSFGQAVGGYTF,TGTGCCAGCAGCTTTGGACAGGCCGTAGGGGGCTACACCTTC
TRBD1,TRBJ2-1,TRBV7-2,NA,CASSSTGLTYNEQFF,TGTGCCAGCAGCTCGACAGGGTTAACCTACAATGAGCAGTTCTTC
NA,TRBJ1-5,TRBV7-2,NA,CASSLRGSNQPQHF,TGTGCCAGCAGCTTAAGGGGAAGCAATCAGCCCCAGCATTTT
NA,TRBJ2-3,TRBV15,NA,CATSSALMAVGTTDTQYF,TGTGCCACCAGCAGCGCCCTCATGGCGGTCGGAACCACAGATACGCAGTATTTT
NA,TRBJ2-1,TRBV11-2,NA,CASSQYRDEQFF,TGTGCCAGCAGCCAATACAGGGATGAGCAGTTCTTC
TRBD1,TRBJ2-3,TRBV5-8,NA,CASFRTGDTDTQYF,TGTGCCAGCTTTAGGACAGGGGACACAGATACGCAGTATTTT
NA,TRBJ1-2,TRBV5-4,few,CASSLTGINYGYTF,TGTGCCAGCAGCCTTACAGGGATCAACTATGGCTACACCTTC
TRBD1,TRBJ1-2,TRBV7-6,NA,CASSLAETGHGYTF,TGTGCCAGCAGCTTAGCCGAGACAGGGCATGGCTACACCTTC
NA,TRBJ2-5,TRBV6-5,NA,CASSYMWEQYF,TGTGCCAGCAGTTACATGTGGGAGCAGTACTTC
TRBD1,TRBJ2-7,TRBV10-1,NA,CANPGTGGNEQYF,TGCGCCAACCCCGGGACAGGGGGCAACGAGCAGTACTTC